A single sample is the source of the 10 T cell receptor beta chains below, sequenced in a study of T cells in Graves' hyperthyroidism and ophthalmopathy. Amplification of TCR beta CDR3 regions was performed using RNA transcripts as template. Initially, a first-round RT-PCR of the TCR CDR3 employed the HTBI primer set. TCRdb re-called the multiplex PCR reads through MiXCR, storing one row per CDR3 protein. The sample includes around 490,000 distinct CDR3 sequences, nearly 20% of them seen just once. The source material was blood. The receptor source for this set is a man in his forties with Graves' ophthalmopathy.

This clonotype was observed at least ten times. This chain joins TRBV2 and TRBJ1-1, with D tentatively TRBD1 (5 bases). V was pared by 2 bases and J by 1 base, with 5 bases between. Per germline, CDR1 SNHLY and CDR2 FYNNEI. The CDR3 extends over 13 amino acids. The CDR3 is CASSERGNTEAFF. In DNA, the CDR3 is TGTGCCAGCAGTGAAAGGGGGAACACTGAAGCTTTCTTT.

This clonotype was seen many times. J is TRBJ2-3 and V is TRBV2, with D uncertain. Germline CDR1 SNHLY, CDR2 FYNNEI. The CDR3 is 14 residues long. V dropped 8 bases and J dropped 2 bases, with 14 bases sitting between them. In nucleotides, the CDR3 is TGTGCCAGCGCATTCGCCCGAAACACAGATACGCAGTATTTT. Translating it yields CASAFARNTDTQYF.

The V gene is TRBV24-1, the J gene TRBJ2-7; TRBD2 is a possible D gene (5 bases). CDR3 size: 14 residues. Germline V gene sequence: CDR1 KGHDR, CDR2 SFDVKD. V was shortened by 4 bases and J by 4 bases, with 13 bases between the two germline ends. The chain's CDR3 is CATSDAGVTYEQYF. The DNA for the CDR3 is TGTGCCACCAGTGACGCCGGGGTAACTTACGAGCAGTACTTC.

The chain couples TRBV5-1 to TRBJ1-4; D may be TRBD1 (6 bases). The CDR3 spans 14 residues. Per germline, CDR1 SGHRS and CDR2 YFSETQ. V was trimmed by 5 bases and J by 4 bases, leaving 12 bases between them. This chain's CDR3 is CASRAGQRNEKLFF. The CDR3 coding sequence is TGCGCCAGCAGGGCCGGACAGCGTAATGAAAAACTGTTTTTT.

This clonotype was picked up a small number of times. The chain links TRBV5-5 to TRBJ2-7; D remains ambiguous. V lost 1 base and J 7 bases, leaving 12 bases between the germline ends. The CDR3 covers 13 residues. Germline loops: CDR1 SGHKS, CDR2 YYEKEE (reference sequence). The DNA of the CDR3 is TGTGCCAGCAGCTTGCCACCCTTGGGAGAGCAGTACTTC. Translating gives CASSLPPLGEQYF.

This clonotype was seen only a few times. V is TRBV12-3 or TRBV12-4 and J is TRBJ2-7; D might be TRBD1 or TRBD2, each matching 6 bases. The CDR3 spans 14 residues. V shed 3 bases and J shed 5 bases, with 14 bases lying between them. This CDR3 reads CASSLGGEGNEQYF. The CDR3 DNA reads TGTGCCAGCAGTTTGGGGGGCGAGGGCAACGAGCAGTACTTC.

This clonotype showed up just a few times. The CDR3 protein is CASSLYNNEQFF. CDR3 DNA sequence: TGTGCCAGCAGTTTATATAACAATGAGCAGTTCTTC. The chain joins TRBV27 to TRBJ2-1; no reliable D call. The V end was cut by 1 base, the J end by 5 bases, with 3 bases between. The CDR3 is 12 residues long. Germline V lookup: CDR1 MNHEY, CDR2 SMNVEV (reference sequence).

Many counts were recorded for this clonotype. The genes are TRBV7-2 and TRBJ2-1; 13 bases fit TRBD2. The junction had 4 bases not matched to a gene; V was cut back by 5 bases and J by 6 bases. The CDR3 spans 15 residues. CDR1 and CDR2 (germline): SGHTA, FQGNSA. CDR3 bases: TGTGCCAGCAGCCTCAGACTAGCGGGAGGCAATGAGCAGTTCTTC. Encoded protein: CASSLRLAGGNEQFF. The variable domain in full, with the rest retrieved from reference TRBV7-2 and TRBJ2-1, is GAGVSQSPSNKVTEKGKDVELRCDPISGHTALYWYRQSLGQGLEFLIYFQGNSAPDKSGLPSDRFSAERTGGSVSTLTIQRTQQEDSAVYLCASSLRLAGGNEQFFGPGTRLTVL.

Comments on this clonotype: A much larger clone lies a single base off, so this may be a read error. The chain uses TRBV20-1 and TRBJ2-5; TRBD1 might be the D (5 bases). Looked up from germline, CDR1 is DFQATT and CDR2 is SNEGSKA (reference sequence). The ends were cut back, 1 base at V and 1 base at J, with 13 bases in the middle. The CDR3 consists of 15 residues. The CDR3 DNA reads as TGCAGTGCTAGAGGGGCAGGGTTACCCCAAGAGACCCAGTACTTC. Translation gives CSARGAGLPQETQYF.

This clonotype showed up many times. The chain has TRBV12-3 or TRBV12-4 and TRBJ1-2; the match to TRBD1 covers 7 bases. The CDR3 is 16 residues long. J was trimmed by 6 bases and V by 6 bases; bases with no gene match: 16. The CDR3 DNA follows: TGTGCCAGCAGCCATCGGCGGAGAACAGGGGCGCATGGCTACACCTTC. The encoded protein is CASSHRRRTGAHGYTF.